One sample yielded the 25 T cell receptor beta chains listed below, sequenced in a study of T-cell reconstitution after alpha-beta-depleted transplantation in children. Unique molecular identifiers were built into the TCRbeta library. One entry per CDR3 protein results from TCRdb running MiXCR on the PCR reads. The data contain 580,000 or so distinct CDR3 sequences, approximately 22% of them singletons. This specimen consisted of PBMCs, mostly from graft donor cells, obtained 360 days after TCRalphabeta/CD19-depleted stem cell transplant. The receptors derive from a boy less than two years old who had a stem cell transplant for acute myeloid leukemia, so the T cells may come from the graft donor.

This clonotype was picked up many times. The chain uses TRBV29-1 and TRBJ2-5; no firm D call. The ends were cut back, 4 bases at V and 5 bases at J, with 14 bases in the middle. Germline CDR1 is SQVTM and CDR2 is ANQGSEA. The CDR3 sequence is 13 residues long. This CDR3 is CSVVLWERETQYF. The CDR3, as DNA: TGCAGCGTTGTCTTATGGGAAAGGGAGACCCAGTACTTC.

The chain has TRBV24-1 and TRBJ2-2; 13 nucleotides align to TRBD2. V shed 10 bases and J 7 bases; nucleotides not matched to a gene: 2. This CDR3 contains 13 residues. The germline CDR1 and CDR2 sequences are KGHDR and SFDVKD. The CDR3 loop reads CATGLAGDGELFF. CDR3 nucleotide sequence: TGTGCCACTGGACTAGCGGGGGACGGGGAGCTGTTTTTT.

This clonotype was recorded a few times. V usage is TRBV29-1 and J usage is TRBJ2-1; tentative D call: TRBD1 (7 bases). Germline CDR1 SQVTM, CDR2 ANQGSEA. Trimming removed 8 bases from V and 6 bases from J, with 17 bases in between. There are 13 residues in the CDR3. The CDR3 DNA reads TGCAGCTTCGCTCTCCAGGGGGGCAATGAGCAGTTCTTC. Its translation: CSFALQGGNEQFF.

The DNA of the CDR3 is TGTGCCAGCAGAGACAGTTATAGAACGCAGTATTTT. Translating it yields CASRDSYRTQYF. V and J are TRBV6-4 and TRBJ2-3; maybe TRBD1 (5 bases). V lost 6 bases and J 9 bases, leaving 13 bases between the germline ends. This CDR3 has 12 amino acids. Germline loops: CDR1 MRHNA, CDR2 SNTAGT.

This clonotype was detected many times. V usage is TRBV12-3 or TRBV12-4 and J usage is TRBJ1-1; TRBD1 matches 11 bases. CDR3 length: 15 amino acids. V lost 5 bases, J lost 4 bases, and 6 bases stayed unmatched. The CDR3 nucleotides read TGTGCCAGCAGTGCGGACAGGGGGCGCGGCACTGAAGCTTTCTTT. Residues: CASSADRGRGTEAFF.

There are a few counts of this clonotype. This chain connects TRBV29-1 to TRBJ1-5; weak D call: TRBD1 (6 bases). CDR1 is SQVTM, CDR2 ANQGSEA, per germline. V was pared by 7 bases and J by 5 bases, with 12 bases between. The CDR3 is 12 residues long. The CDR3 nucleotides read TGCAGCGCCGGACAGCCCGATCAGCCCCAGCATTTT. This translates into CSAGQPDQPQHF.

This clonotype was detected only a few times. This chain joins TRBV6-2 or TRBV6-3 and TRBJ2-2, with D perhaps matching TRBD1 (5 bases). Germline CDR1 reads MNHEY; CDR2 reads SVGEGT. The CDR3 length is 16 residues. Trimming removed 10 bases from V and 0 bases from J, with 18 bases in between. The CDR3 nucleotides are TGTGCCATTCAACCAGGACACCTCGCGAACACCGGGGAGCTGTTTTTT. Translation gives CAIQPGHLANTGELFF.

V and J are TRBV12-3 or TRBV12-4 and TRBJ2-7; D is uncertain. V lost 8 bases and J lost 3, with 17 bases in between. The length of the CDR3 is 14 residues. CDR3 loop: CASSRADGLYEQYF. CDR3 nucleotide sequence: TGTGCCAGCTCACGGGCGGACGGTCTCTACGAGCAGTACTTC.

This clonotype has at least ten counts. The V gene is TRBV20-1, the J gene TRBJ2-1, with a possible D match to TRBD2 (5 bases). This CDR3 contains 15 residues. Per the germline V gene, CDR1 is DFQATT and CDR2 is SNEGSKA (reference sequence). The V and J ends lost 5 bases and 7 bases respectively, with 21 bases between them. In DNA form, the CDR3 reads TGCAGTGCTTGGCCGGGGTTCGAAAAGATGAATGAGCAGTTCTTC. Protein: CSAWPGFEKMNEQFF.

The chain carries TRBV6-2 or TRBV6-3 and TRBJ2-5, with D possibly matching TRBD1 (6 bases). This CDR3 is built from 18 residues. CDR1 and CDR2 (germline): MNHEY, SVGEGT. V lost 2 bases and J 2 bases, leaving 21 bases between the germline ends. CDR3 loop: CASSYLRLQGRAQETQYF. The DNA of the CDR3 is TGTGCCAGCAGTTACCTACGCCTACAGGGAAGGGCACAAGAGACCCAGTACTTC.

This clonotype was found a few times. The J gene is TRBJ2-1, the V gene TRBV7-3; D gene unclear. Germline CDR1 reads SGHTA; CDR2 reads FQGTGA. The CDR3 spans 13 residues. The V and J ends lost 5 bases and 8 bases respectively, with 13 bases between them. The CDR3 loop reads CASSPDEADEQFF. In nucleotides, the CDR3 is TGTGCCAGCAGCCCCGACGAGGCGGATGAGCAGTTCTTC.

In this sample, this clonotype turned up a few times. The rearrangement links TRBV12-3 or TRBV12-4 to TRBJ2-7; possibly TRBD1 for D (5 bases). This CDR3 has 14 residues. The CDR3 region has the DNA TGTGCCAGCTCCTTCATGGGGCTGTCCTCCGAGCAGTACGTC. This translates into CASSFMGLSSEQYV.

There are many counts of this clonotype. The chain employs TRBV29-1 and TRBJ2-7; 7 bases are a match to TRBD1. The CDR3 covers 14 residues. Germline V gene lookup returns CDR1 SQVTM and CDR2 ANQGSEA. With 6 bases clipped from V and 0 bases from J, the junction kept 8 bases outside the gene matches. The CDR3 DNA sequence: TGCAGCGTCGTGAAGGGGGACAGCTCCTACGAGCAGTACTTC. Encoded protein: CSVVKGDSSYEQYF.

V usage is TRBV5-1 and J usage is TRBJ1-2; D remains unclear. This CDR3 has 14 amino acids. Trimming removed 7 bases from V and 5 bases from J, with 18 bases in between. Germline V CDR1 and CDR2: SGHRS, YFSETQ. Written as DNA, the CDR3 is TGCGCCAGCGCGACGGAGGCGGGAGCTTATGGCTACACCTTC. As protein: CASATEAGAYGYTF.

This clonotype has a count of ten or more. The rearrangement uses TRBV28 and TRBJ2-3; TRBD2 matches 8 bases. The CDR3 totals 12 residues. J was trimmed by 11 bases and V by 3 bases; bases with no gene match: 4. The germline gives CDR1 MDHEN, CDR2 SYDVKM. This CDR3 reads CASSLASGLQYF. The CDR3 DNA follows: TGTGCCAGCAGTTTGGCTAGCGGGCTGCAGTATTTT.

The gene calls are TRBV10-3 and TRBJ2-5, with 10 bases aligning to TRBD2. CDR1 is ENHRY, CDR2 SYGVKD, per germline. The CDR3 consists of 15 residues. J lost 3 bases, V lost 10 bases, and 11 bases had no gene match. The CDR3, as DNA: TGTGCCACCTCCTCTAGCGGGGGACCCAAAGAGACCCAGTACTTC. Translation gives CATSSSGGPKETQYF.

This clonotype showed up just a few times. V gene TRBV20-1 combines with J gene TRBJ1-4; D gene uncertain. The CDR3 loop spans 13 amino acids. Trimming shortened V by 6 bases and J by 8 bases, and 16 bases separated the two germline ends. Germline V gives CDR1 DFQATT, CDR2 SNEGSKA (reference sequence). CDR3 region: CSAPLGGSEKLFF. Written as DNA, the CDR3 is TGCAGTGCCCCCTTGGGTGGGAGCGAAAAACTGTTTTTT.

The rearrangement links TRBV9 to TRBJ2-1; the D gene is possibly TRBD1 (6 bases). Germline CDR1 is SGDLS and CDR2 is YYNGEE. The CDR3 totals 16 residues. V lost 0 bases and J 3 bases, leaving 13 bases between the germline ends. The CDR3 DNA reads as TGTGCCAGCAGCGTAGGAGGGGGTTCCCTCTACAATGAGCAGTTCTTC. Translated: CASSVGGGSLYNEQFF.

This clonotype was recorded many times. This chain uses TRBV21-1 with TRBJ2-5; the table names TRBD1, a call not compared with the DNA. TRBV21-1 is deemed a pseudogene. This CDR3 region has 15 residues. The CDR3 nucleotides are TGTGCCAGCAGCAAAGTTCCAGGGCACGGAGAGACCCAGTACTTC. It translates to CASSKVPGHGETQYF.

This clonotype was seen ten or more times. The rearrangement joins TRBV4-3 to TRBJ2-3; D is unresolved. The length of the CDR3 is 15 residues. Germline CDR1 is LGHNA and CDR2 is YSLEER. With 1 base removed from V and 1 base from J, the gap between germline ends came to 9 bases. In DNA, the CDR3 is TGCGCCAGCAGCCAAGGGCCCGCGGGCACAGATACGCAGTATTTT. It is translated as CASSQGPAGTDTQYF.

This clonotype was seen a handful of times. The rearrangement joins TRBV7-2 to TRBJ1-1, with D hard to call. CDR3 length: 12 residues. Trimming took 5 bases from V and 5 from J, leaving 9 bases between them. Per germline, CDR1 SGHTA and CDR2 FQGNSA. The CDR3 nucleotides are TGTGCCAGCAGCCCGTGGGGTACTGAAGCTTTCTTT. As protein: CASSPWGTEAFF. The variable domain in full, completed from reference TRBV7-2 and TRBJ1-1, reads GAGVSQSPSNKVTEKGKDVELRCDPISGHTALYWYRQSLGQGLEFLIYFQGNSAPDKSGLPSDRFSAERTGGSVSTLTIQRTQQEDSAVYLCASSPWGTEAFFGQGTRLTVV.

This clonotype has ten or more counts. The chain uses TRBV20-1 and TRBJ1-2; D remains unclear. The V end lost 4 bases, the J end lost 9 bases, and 12 bases lay between the germline ends. The V gene's germline CDR1 is DFQATT and CDR2 SNEGSKA (reference sequence). The CDR3 has 11 residues. The CDR3 region is CSATLWGSYTF. In DNA form, the CDR3 reads TGCAGTGCTACCTTATGGGGAAGCTACACCTTC.

The V call is TRBV20-1, the J call TRBJ1-1; 7 nucleotides match TRBD1. Unmatched junction bases numbered 15, after V lost 7 bases and J lost 4 bases. The CDR3 sequence is 15 residues long. CDR1 and CDR2 (germline): DFQATT, SNEGSKA (reference sequence). CDR3 sequence reads: CSEQYTGQDGTEAFF. Written as DNA, the CDR3 is TGCAGTGAGCAGTATACCGGACAGGACGGCACTGAAGCTTTCTTT.

The sample holds a few counts of this clonotype. The chain recombines TRBV7-2 with TRBJ2-5; TRBD2 aligns across 8 bases. The germline V gene encodes CDR1 SGHTA and CDR2 FQGNSA. Unmatched junction bases numbered 17, after V lost 5 bases and J lost 6 bases. This CDR3 spans 17 amino acids. CDR3 sequence: CASSPAGLAGGVKTQYF. The CDR3 region has the DNA TGTGCCAGCAGCCCAGCCGGACTAGCTGGTGGAGTAAAGACCCAGTACTTC. Supplemented by reference TRBV7-2 and TRBJ2-5, the full variable domain reads GAGVSQSPSNKVTEKGKDVELRCDPISGHTALYWYRQSLGQGLEFLIYFQGNSAPDKSGLPSDRFSAERTGGSVSTLTIQRTQQEDSAVYLCASSPAGLAGGVKTQYFGPGTRLLVL.

The chain employs TRBV5-6 and TRBJ2-6; unclear D gene. V was clipped by 4 bases and J by 0 bases, with 11 bases between them. The CDR3 contains 16 residues. Germline V gene lookup returns CDR1 SGHDT and CDR2 YYEEEE. The CDR3 DNA follows: TGTGCCAGCAGCGGAATTACGTACTCTGGGGCCAACGTCCTGACTTTC. Its protein is CASSGITYSGANVLTF.